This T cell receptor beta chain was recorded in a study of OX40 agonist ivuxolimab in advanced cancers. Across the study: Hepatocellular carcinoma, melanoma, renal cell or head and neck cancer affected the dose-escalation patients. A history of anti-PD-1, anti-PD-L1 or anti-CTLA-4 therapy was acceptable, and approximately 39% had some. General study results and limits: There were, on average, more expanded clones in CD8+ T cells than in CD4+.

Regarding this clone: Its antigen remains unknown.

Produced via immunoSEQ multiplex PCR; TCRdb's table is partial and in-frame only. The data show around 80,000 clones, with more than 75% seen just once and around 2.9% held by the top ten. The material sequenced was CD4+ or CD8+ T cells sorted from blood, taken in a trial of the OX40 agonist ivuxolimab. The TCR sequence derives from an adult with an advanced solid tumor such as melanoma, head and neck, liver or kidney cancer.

The CDR3 DNA is TGTGCCGCATGGGGGGTGCCCGACTCACCCCTCCACTTT. Protein: CAAWGVPDSPLHF. The chain combines TRBV30 with TRBJ1-6; the D gene is possibly TRBD1 (5 bases). The length of the CDR3 is 13 residues. Germline V gene lookup returns CDR1 GTSNPN and CDR2 SVGIG (reference sequence). Deletions cut 8 bases from V and 10 bases from J, with 18 bases between. The variable domain in full, with the rest retrieved from reference TRBV30 and TRBJ1-6, is SQTIHQWPATLVQPVGSPLSLECTVEGTSNPNLYWYRQAAGRGLQLLFYSVGIGQISSEVPQNLSASRPQDRQFILSSKKLLLSDSGFYLCAAWGVPDSPLHFGNGTRLTVT.